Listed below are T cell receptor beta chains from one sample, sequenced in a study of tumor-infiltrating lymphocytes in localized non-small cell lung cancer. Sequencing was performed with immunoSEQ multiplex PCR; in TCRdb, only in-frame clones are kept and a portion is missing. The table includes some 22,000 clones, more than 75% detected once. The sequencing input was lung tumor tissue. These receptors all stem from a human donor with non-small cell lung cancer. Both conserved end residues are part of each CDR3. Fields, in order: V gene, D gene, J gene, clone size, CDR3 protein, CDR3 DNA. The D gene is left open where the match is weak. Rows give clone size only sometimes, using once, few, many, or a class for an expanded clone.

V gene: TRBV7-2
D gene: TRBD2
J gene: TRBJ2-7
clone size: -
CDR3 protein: CASSTDGLAGGRYEQYF
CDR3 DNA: TGTGCCAGCAGTACGGATGGCCTAGCGGGAGGGAGGTACGAGCAGTACTTC

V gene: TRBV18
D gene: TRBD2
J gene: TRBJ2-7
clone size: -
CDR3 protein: CASSPTSGKIEQYF
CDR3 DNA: TGTGCCAGCTCACCGACTAGCGGGAAGATCGAGCAGTACTTC

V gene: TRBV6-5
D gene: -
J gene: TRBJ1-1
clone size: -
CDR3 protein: CASSYPGGTEAFF
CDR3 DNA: TGTGCCAGCTCCTACCCGGGGGGGACTGAAGCTTTCTTT

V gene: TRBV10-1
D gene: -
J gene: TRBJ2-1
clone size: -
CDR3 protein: CATGRERGEQFF
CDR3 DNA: TGCGCCACCGGCCGGGAGAGGGGTGAGCAGTTCTTC

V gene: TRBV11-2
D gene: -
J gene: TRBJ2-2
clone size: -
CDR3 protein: CASSLVARGELFF
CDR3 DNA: TGTGCCAGCAGCTTAGTCGCCAGGGGGGAGCTGTTTTTT

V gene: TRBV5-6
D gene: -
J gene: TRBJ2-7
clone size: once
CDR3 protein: CASTDRYYEQYF
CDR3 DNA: TGTGCCAGCACCGATAGATACTACGAGCAGTACTTC

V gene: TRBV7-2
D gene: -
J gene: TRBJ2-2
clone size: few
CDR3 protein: CASSLGGQNTGELFF
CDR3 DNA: TGTGCCAGCAGCTTAGGTGGACAGAACACCGGGGAGCTGTTTTTT

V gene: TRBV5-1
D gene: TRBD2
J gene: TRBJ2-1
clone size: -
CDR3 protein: CASSLVGSGRGYNEQFF
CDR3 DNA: TGCGCCAGCAGCTTGGTTGGTAGCGGGAGGGGCTACAATGAGCAGTTCTTC

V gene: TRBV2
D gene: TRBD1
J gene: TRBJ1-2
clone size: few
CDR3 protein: CANGQGGHYGYTF
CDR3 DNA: TGTGCCAATGGACAGGGAGGGCACTATGGCTACACCTTC

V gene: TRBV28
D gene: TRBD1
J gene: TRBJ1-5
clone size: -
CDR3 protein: CASSLYGTGVQPQHF
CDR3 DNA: TGTGCCAGCAGTTTATATGGGACAGGGGTACAGCCCCAGCATTTT

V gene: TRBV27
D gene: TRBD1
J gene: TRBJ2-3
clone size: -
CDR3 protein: CASRQQGSQYF
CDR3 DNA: TGTGCCAGCAGGCAACAGGGGTCGCAGTATTTT

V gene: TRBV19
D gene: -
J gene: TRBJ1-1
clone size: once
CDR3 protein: CASSIAWQNTEAFF
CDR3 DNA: TGTGCCAGTAGTATTGCCTGGCAGAACACTGAAGCTTTCTTT

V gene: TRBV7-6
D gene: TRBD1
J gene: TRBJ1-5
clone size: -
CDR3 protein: CASSTRTGGQPQHF
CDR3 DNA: TGTGCCAGCAGCACCCGGACAGGCGGACAGCCCCAGCATTTT

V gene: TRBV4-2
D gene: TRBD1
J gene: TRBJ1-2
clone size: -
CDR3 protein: CASSQERDRGDGYTF
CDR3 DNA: TGTGCCAGCAGCCAAGAACGGGACAGGGGGGACGGCTACACCTTC

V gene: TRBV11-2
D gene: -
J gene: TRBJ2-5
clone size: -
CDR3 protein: CASSSGTSIQETQYF
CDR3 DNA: TGTGCCAGCAGCTCGGGGACAAGCATCCAAGAGACCCAGTACTTC

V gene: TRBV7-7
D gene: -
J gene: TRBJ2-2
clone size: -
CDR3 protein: CASRRDPQGTGELFF
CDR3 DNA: TGTGCTAGCAGGCGGGACCCTCAAGGCACCGGGGAGCTGTTTTTT

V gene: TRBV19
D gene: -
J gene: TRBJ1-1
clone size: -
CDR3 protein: CASTNRGAGHENTEAFF
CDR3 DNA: TGTGCCAGTACCAATAGAGGGGCGGGACACGAGAACACTGAAGCTTTCTTT

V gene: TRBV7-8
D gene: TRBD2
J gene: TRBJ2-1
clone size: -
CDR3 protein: CASSGPGTRNRNEHFF
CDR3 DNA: TGTGCCAGCAGCGGACCCGGGACTAGGAACCGTAATGAGCATTTCTTC

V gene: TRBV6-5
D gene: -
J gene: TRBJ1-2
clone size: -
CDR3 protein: CASTNLQTAGYTF
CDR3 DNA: TGTGCCAGCACCAACCTCCAGACAGCTGGCTACACCTTC

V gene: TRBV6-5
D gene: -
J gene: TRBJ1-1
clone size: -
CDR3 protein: CASSYLGTEAFF
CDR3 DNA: TGTGCCAGCAGTTACCTGGGGACTGAAGCTTTCTTT

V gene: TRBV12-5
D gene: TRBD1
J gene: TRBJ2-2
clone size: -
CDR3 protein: CASGLAQGAGELFF
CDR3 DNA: TGTGCTAGTGGTTTGGCACAGGGGGCCGGGGAGCTGTTTTTT

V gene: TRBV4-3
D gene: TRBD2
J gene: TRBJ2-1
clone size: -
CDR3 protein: CASSQGTSGSYEQFF
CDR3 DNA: TGCGCCAGCAGCCAAGGGACTAGCGGGAGCTATGAGCAGTTCTTC

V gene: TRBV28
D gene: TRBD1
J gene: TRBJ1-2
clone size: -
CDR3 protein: CASSLRVSQGNGYTF
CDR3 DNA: TGTGCCAGCAGTTTAAGGGTGTCACAGGGGAATGGCTACACCTTC

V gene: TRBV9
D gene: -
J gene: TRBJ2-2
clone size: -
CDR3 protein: CASSTRTAPGELFF
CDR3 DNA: TGTGCCAGCAGCACCCGGACAGCTCCCGGGGAGCTGTTTTTT

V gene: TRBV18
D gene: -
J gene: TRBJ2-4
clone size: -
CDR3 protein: CASSASRGGENIQYF
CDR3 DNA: TGTGCCAGCTCCGCCTCGAGGGGTGGAGAAAACATTCAGTACTTC

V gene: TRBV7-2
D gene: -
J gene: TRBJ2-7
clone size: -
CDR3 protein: CASSLRQGHEQYF
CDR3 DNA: TGTGCCAGCAGCTTAAGGCAAGGGCACGAGCAGTACTTC

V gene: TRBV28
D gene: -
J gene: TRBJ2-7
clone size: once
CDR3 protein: CASSLWQQRQYF
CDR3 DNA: TGTGCCAGCAGTCTATGGCAACAGAGACAGTACTTC

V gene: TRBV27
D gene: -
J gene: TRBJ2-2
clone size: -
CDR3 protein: CASSFRPGTTKTGELFF
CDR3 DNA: TGTGCCAGCAGTTTCCGTCCCGGGACCACGAAGACCGGGGAGCTGTTTTTT

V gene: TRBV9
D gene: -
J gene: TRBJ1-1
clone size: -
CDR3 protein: CASSVDPHPGNTEAFF
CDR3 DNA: TGTGCCAGCAGCGTAGATCCCCACCCAGGGAACACTGAAGCTTTCTTT

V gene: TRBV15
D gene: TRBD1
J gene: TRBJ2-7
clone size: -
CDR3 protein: CATSTSGTGGNEQYF
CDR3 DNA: TGTGCCACCAGCACCTCCGGGACAGGGGGAAACGAGCAGTACTTC

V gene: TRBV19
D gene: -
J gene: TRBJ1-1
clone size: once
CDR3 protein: CASSIMGLGDGSTEAFF
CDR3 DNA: TGTGCCAGTAGTATAATGGGCCTAGGGGACGGCTCCACTGAAGCTTTCTTT

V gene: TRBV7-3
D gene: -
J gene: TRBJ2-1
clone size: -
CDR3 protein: CASSPGSYNEQFF
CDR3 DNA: TGTGCCAGCAGCCCCGGATCCTACAATGAGCAGTTCTTC

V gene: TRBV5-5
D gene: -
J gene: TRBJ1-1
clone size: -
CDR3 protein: CASSLAGDTEAFF
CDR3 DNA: TGTGCCAGCAGCTTAGCAGGGGACACTGAAGCTTTCTTT

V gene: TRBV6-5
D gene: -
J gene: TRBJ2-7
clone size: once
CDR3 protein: CASSYSRGYEQYF
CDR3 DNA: TGTGCCAGCAGTTACTCGCGGGGCTACGAGCAGTACTTC

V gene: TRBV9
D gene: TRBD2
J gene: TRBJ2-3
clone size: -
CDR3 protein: CASSPRLAGSTDTQYF
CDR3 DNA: TGTGCCAGCAGCCCGCGACTAGCGGGGTCGACAGATACGCAGTATTTT

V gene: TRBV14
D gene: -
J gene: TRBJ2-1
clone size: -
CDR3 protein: CASSQGQANEQFF
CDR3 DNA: TGTGCCAGCAGCCAAGGGCAGGCCAATGAGCAGTTCTTC

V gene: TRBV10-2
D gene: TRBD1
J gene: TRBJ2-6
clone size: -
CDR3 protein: CASGKGAGGANVLTF
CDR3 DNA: TGCGCCAGCGGGAAGGGGGCTGGTGGGGCCAACGTCCTGACTTTC

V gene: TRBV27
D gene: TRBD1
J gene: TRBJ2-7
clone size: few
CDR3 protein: CASSFGPGQGTYEQYF
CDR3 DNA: TGTGCCAGCAGTTTTGGCCCGGGACAGGGTACCTACGAGCAGTACTTC

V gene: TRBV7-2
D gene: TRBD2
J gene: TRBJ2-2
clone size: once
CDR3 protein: CASSFRLAGGRGELFF
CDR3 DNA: TGTGCCAGCAGCTTTAGACTAGCGGGAGGGCGCGGGGAGCTGTTTTTT

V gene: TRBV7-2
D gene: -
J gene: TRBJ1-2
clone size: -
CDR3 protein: CASSNLGAGSF
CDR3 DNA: TGTGCCAGCAGCAACCTAGGAGCTGGGTCCTTC

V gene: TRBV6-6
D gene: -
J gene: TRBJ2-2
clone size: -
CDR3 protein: CASSPSGESTGELFF
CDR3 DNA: TGTGCCAGCAGTCCGTCGGGGGAGAGCACCGGGGAGCTGTTTTTT

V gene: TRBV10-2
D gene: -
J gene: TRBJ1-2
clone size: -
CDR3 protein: CASSESGDYGYTF
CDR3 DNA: TGCGCCAGCAGTGAGTCGGGGGACTATGGCTACACCTTC

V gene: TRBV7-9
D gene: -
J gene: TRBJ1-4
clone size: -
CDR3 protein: CASSPDGAGDEKLFF
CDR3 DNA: TGTGCCAGCAGCCCAGACGGGGCCGGAGATGAAAAACTGTTTTTT

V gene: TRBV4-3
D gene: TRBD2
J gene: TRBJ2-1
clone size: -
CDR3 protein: CASSQEVRGSNEQFF
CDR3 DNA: TGCGCCAGCAGCCAAGAGGTTCGCGGGAGCAATGAGCAGTTCTTC

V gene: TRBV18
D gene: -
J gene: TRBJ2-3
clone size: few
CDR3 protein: CASSPRPPTAIDTQYF
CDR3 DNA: TGTGCCAGCTCACCAAGGCCGCCGACAGCAATAGATACGCAGTATTTT

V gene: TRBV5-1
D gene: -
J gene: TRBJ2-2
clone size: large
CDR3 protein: CASKVGLNTGELFF
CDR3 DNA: TGCGCCAGTAAAGTCGGGCTTAACACCGGGGAGCTGTTTTTT

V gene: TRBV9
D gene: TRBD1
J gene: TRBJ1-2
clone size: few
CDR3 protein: CASSGSTGDQVYGYTF
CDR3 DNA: TGTGCCAGCAGCGGTTCTACAGGGGATCAGGTCTATGGCTACACCTTC

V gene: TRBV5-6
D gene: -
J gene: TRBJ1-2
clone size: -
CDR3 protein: CASSLGQNNYGYTF
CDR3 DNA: TGTGCCAGCAGCTTGGGGCAGAATAACTATGGCTACACCTTC

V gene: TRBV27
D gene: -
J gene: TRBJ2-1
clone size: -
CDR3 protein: CASSFGALSFNEQFF
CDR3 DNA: TGTGCCAGCAGTTTCGGCGCCCTATCATTCAATGAGCAGTTCTTC